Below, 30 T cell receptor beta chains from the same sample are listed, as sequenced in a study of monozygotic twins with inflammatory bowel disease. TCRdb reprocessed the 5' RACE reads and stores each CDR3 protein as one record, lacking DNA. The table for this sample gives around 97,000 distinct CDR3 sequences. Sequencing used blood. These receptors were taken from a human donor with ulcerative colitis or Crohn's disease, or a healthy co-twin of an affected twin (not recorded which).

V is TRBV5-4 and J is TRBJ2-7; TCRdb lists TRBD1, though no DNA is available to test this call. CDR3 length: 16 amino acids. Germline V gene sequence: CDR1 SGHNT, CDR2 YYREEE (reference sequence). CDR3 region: CASTYRIRDRAYEQYF.

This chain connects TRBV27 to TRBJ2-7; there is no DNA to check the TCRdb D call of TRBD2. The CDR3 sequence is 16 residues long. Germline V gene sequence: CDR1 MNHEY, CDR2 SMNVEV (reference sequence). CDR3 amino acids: CASSPMTSGVSYEQYF.

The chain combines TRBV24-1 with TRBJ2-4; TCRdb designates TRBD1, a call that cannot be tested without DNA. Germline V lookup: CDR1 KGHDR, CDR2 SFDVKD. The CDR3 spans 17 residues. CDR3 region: CATSDFGAEGAKNIQYF.

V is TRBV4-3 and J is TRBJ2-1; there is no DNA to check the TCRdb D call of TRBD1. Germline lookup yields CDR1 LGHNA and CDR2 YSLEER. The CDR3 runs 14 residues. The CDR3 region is CASSQPGAGNEQFF.

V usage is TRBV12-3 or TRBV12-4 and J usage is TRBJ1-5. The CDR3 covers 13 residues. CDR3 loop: CASGEGRNQPQHF.

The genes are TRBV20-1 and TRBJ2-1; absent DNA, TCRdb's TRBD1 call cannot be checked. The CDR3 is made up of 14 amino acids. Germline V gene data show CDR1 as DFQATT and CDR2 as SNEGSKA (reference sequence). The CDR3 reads CSPGPVGSYNEQFF.

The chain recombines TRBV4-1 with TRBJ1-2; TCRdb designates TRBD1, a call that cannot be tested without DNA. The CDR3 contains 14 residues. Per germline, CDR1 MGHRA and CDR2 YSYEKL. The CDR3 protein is CASSQLPREDGYTF.

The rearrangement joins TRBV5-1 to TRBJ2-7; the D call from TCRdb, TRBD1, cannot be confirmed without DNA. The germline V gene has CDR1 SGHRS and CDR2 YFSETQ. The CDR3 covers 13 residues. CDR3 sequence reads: CASSAPSSYEQYF.

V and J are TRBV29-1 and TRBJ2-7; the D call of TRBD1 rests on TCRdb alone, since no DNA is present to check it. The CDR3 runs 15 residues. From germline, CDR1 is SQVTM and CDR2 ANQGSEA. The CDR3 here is CSVAVGGILTYEQYF.

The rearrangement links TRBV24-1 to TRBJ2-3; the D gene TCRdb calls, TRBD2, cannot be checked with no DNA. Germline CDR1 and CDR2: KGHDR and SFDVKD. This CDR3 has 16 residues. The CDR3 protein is CATSEASGTSTDMQYF.

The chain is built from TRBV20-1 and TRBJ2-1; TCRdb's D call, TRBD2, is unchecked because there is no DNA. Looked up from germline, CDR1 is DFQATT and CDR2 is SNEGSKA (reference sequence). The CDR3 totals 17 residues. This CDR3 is CSALPGLAGVSYNEQFF.

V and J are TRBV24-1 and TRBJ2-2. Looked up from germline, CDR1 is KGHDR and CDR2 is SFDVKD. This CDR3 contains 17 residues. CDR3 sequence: CATSDFPGFANTGELFF.

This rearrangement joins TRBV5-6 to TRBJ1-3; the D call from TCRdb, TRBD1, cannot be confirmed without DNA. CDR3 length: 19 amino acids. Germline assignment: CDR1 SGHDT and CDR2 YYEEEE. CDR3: CASSLTWGQGGFSGNTIYF. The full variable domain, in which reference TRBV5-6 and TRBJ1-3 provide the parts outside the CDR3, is DAGVTQSPTHLIKTRGQQVTLRCSPKSGHDTVSWYQQALGQGPQFIFQYYEEEERQRGNFPDRFSGHQFPNYSSELNVNALLLGDSALYLCASSLTWGQGGFSGNTIYFGEGSWLTVV.

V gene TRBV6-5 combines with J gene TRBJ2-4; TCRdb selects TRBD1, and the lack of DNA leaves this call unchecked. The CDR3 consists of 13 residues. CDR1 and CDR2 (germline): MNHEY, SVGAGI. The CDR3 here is CASSYSGANIQYF.

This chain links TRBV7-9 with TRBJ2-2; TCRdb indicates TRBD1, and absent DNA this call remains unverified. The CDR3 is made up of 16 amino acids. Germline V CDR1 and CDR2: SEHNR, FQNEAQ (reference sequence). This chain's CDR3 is CASSLALPTGTGELFF.

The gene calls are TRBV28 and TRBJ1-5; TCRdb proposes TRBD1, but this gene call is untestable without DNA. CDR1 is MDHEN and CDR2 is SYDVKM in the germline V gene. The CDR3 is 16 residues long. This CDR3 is CASMPSGGTANQPQHF.

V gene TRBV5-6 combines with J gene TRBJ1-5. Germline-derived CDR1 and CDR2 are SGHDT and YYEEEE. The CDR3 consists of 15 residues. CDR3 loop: CASSSGLYSNQPQHF.

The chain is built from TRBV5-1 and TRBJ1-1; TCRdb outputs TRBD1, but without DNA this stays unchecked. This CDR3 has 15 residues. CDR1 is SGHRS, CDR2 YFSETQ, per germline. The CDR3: CASSPADRTNTEAFF.

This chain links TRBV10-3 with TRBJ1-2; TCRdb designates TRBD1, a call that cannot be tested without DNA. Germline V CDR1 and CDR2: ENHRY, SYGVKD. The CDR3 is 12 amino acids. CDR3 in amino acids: CAISDGAGKQTF.

The CDR3 is CASSQQTRPSYEQYF. The rearrangement joins TRBV4-1 to TRBJ2-7. The CDR3 has 15 amino acids. The germline V gene encodes CDR1 MGHRA and CDR2 YSYEKL.

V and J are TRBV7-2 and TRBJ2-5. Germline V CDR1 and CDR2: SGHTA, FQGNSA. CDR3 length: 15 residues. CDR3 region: CASSLGWGVQETQYF.

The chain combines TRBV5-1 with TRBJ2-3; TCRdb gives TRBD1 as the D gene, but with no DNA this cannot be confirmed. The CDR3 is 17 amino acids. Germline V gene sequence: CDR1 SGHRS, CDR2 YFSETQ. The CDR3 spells CASSLSRDRSHTDTQYF.

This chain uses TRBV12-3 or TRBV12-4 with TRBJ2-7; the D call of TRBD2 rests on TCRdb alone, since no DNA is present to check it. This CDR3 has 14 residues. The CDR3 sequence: CASSMGLAGEGQYF.

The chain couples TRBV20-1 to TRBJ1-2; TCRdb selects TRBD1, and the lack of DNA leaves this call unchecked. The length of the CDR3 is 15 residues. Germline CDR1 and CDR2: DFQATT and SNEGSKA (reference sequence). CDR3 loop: CSGPGQGATNYGYTF.

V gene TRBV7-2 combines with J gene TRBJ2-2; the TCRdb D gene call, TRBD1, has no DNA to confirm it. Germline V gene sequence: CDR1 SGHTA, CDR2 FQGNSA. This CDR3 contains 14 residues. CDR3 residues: CASSLVSGPGELFF.

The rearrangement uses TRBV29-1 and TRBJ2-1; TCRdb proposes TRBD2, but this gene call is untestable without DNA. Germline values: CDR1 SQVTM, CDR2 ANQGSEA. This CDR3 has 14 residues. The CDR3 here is CSGSGSPLGNEQFF.

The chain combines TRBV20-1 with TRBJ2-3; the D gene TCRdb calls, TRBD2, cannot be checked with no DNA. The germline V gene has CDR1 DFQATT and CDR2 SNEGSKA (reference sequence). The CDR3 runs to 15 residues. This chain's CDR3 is CSAQPSGGALYTQYF.

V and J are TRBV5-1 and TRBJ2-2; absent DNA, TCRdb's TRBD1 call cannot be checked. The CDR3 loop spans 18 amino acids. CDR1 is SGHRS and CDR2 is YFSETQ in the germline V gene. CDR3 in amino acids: CASSLPAGQGAGTGELFF.

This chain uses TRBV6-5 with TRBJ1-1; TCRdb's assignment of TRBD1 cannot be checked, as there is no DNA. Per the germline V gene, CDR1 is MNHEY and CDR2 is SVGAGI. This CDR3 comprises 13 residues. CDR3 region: CASSRTLGTEAFF.

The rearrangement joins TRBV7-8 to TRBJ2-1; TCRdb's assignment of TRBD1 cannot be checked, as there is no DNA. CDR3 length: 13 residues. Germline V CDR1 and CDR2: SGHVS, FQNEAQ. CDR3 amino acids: CASRWTGVGEQFF.